A selection of T cell receptor beta chains follows, all from one sample in a study of T cell changes during pregnancy in multiple sclerosis. Sequencing was performed with immunoSEQ multiplex PCR; in TCRdb, only in-frame clones are kept and a portion is missing. Of 30,000 to 45,000 clones listed, roughly 90% are singletons. The source was CD8+ T cells from peripheral blood mononuclear cells, collected in the first trimester of pregnancy. Source of these receptors: a female donor with multiple sclerosis, enrolled in a pregnancy study. CDR3s include the opening cysteine and the closing phenylalanine or tryptophan. The D gene is left open where the match is weak.

D gene: -; J gene: TRBJ1-1; V gene: TRBV15; CDR3 DNA: TGTGCCACCAGCAGAGATCTTCGCGCGGGGGAGGAGGAAGCTTTCTTT; CDR3 protein: CATSRDLRAGEEEAFF
D gene: TRBD2; J gene: TRBJ2-5; V gene: TRBV6-5; CDR3 DNA: TGTGCCAGCAGTTACTCTCTAGCGGGGACGACAGAGACCCAGTACTTC; CDR3 protein: CASSYSLAGTTETQYF
D gene: -; J gene: TRBJ2-7; V gene: TRBV15; CDR3 DNA: TGTGCCACCAGCAGAGATCTGTCGGGGTACGAGCAGTACTTC; CDR3 protein: CATSRDLSGYEQYF
D gene: TRBD1; J gene: TRBJ1-2; V gene: TRBV29-1; CDR3 DNA: TGCAGCTCTACGGGGACAGGAGTCAACTATGGCTACACCTTC; CDR3 protein: CSSTGTGVNYGYTF
D gene: -; J gene: TRBJ1-1; V gene: TRBV19; CDR3 DNA: TGTGCCAGTAGGGATGTGGGCCTTGAAGCTTTCTTT; CDR3 protein: CASRDVGLEAFF
D gene: -; J gene: TRBJ2-5; V gene: TRBV7-9; CDR3 DNA: TGTGCCAGCAGCTTATTATCAGAAACCCAAGAGACCCAGTACTTC; CDR3 protein: CASSLLSETQETQYF
D gene: TRBD2; J gene: TRBJ2-5; V gene: TRBV9; CDR3 DNA: TGTGCCAGCAGCGTATCGGGCGGGGGGACTTTTGAGACCCAGTACTTC; CDR3 protein: CASSVSGGGTFETQYF
D gene: -; J gene: TRBJ2-5; V gene: TRBV15; CDR3 DNA: TGTGCCACCAGCAGAGAAAAAGAGCAAGAGACCCAGTACTTC; CDR3 protein: CATSREKEQETQYF
D gene: TRBD1; J gene: TRBJ2-7; V gene: TRBV2; CDR3 DNA: TGTGCCAGCAGTCCTAGGGACAGGACCTACGAGCAGTACTTC; CDR3 protein: CASSPRDRTYEQYF
D gene: TRBD2; J gene: TRBJ2-7; V gene: TRBV5-4; CDR3 DNA: TGTGCCAGCAGCTTACTACGGACTAGCGGGGACACAACCTACGAGCAGTACTTC; CDR3 protein: CASSLLRTSGDTTYEQYF
D gene: TRBD1; J gene: TRBJ2-3; V gene: TRBV7-8; CDR3 DNA: TGTGCCAGCAGCTTAGTGGCAGGGGGCGAAGCAGATACGCAGTATTTT; CDR3 protein: CASSLVAGGEADTQYF
D gene: -; J gene: TRBJ2-2; V gene: TRBV6-1; CDR3 DNA: TGTGCCAGCAGTCAGGGCACCGGGGAGCTGTTTTTT; CDR3 protein: CASSQGTGELFF